The next 8 T cell receptor beta chains were all read from a single sample in a study of T cell changes during pregnancy in multiple sclerosis. Sequenced by immunoSEQ multiplex PCR; TCRdb stores in-frame clones only, minus some. The profile shows tens of thousands of clones, around 91% of them singletons. This specimen consisted of CD4+ T cells from peripheral blood mononuclear cells, obtained in the second trimester of pregnancy. These receptors were taken from a female donor with multiple sclerosis, enrolled in a pregnancy study.

This chain joins TRBV30 and TRBJ1-5; perhaps TRBD1 as D (5 bases). Trimming pared 8 bases from V and 1 base from J, leaving 12 bases between. Germline lookup yields CDR1 GTSNPN and CDR2 SVGIG (reference sequence). The CDR3 totals 13 residues. The CDR3: CALGLKSNQPQHF. For the CDR3, the DNA is TGTGCCCTGGGACTGAAAAGCAATCAGCCCCAGCATTTT.

The V and J genes are TRBV7-6 and TRBJ2-2; 7 bases line up with TRBD2. The junction had 3 bases not matched to a gene; V was cut back by 2 bases and J by 3 bases. From germline, CDR1 is SGHVS and CDR2 FNYEAQ. The CDR3 is made up of 15 amino acids. This CDR3 reads CASSLNAGDTGELFF. As DNA, the CDR3 is TGTGCCAGCAGCTTAAATGCGGGAGACACCGGGGAGCTGTTTTTT.

The chain links TRBV7-6 to TRBJ1-1, with D tentatively TRBD1 (6 bases). V lost 4 bases and J 9 bases, leaving 15 bases between the germline ends. Germline assignment: CDR1 SGHVS and CDR2 FNYEAQ. The CDR3 has 13 residues. In DNA, the CDR3 is TGTGCCAGCAGCTCCCCTACAGGGCGGAAAGCTTTCTTT. It encodes CASSSPTGRKAFF.

The rearrangement joins TRBV14 to TRBJ2-7, with D perhaps matching TRBD2 (5 bases). V was clipped by 7 bases and J by 3 bases, with 13 bases between them. This CDR3 is built from 13 residues. CDR1 SGHDN and CDR2 FVKESK come from the germline V gene. CDR3 residues: CASNLASSYEQYF. The CDR3 region has the DNA TGTGCCAGCAATCTGGCTAGCAGCTACGAGCAGTACTTC.

J is TRBJ2-2 and V is TRBV19; a weak D match, TRBD2 (7 bases). The germline V gene has CDR1 LNHDA and CDR2 SQIVND (reference sequence). Between the trimmed V and J ends, which lost 9 bases and 5 bases, there was a span of 16 bases. CDR3 size: 14 residues. The CDR3 nucleotides read TGTGCCAGCCGTAGGGGGGGGCAGACCGGGGAGCTGTTTTTT. Amino acids: CASRRGGQTGELFF.

This rearrangement joins TRBV5-4 to TRBJ2-7; 10 bases agree with TRBD2. Germline-derived CDR1 and CDR2 are SGHNT and YYREEE (reference sequence). The trim removed 4 bases at V and 0 bases at J, leaving 4 bases unmatched. This CDR3 contains 15 residues. This CDR3 is CASSQGLADSYEQYF. The CDR3 DNA follows: TGTGCCAGCAGCCAAGGACTAGCGGACTCCTACGAGCAGTACTTC.

This clone is labeled medium-sized. CDR3 loop: CASSQAWDFSYEQYF. The CDR3 nucleotides are TGTGCCAGCAGCCAAGCCTGGGACTTCTCCTACGAGCAGTACTTC. The chain joins TRBV4-2 to TRBJ2-7; weak D call: TRBD2 (6 bases). The germline gives CDR1 LGHNA, CDR2 YNFKEQ. V lost 1 base and J lost 0, with 10 bases in between. The CDR3 consists of 15 residues.

This chain connects TRBV19 to TRBJ1-3; 7 bases are shared with TRBD1. J was trimmed by 0 bases and V by 7 bases; bases with no gene match: 9. Germline V gives CDR1 LNHDA, CDR2 SQIVND (reference sequence). The CDR3 contains 16 residues. CDR3: CASTPTGLSSGNTIYF. In DNA, the CDR3 is TGTGCCAGTACCCCGACAGGGCTCAGCTCTGGAAACACCATATATTTT.